These 10 T cell receptor beta chains were all obtained from the same sample, sequenced in a study of tumor and adjacent non-tumor tissue in lung cancer. RNA was extracted from bulk tissue without any cell sorting. A modified ARM-PCR protocol with three rounds of nested PCR amplified TCRbeta. TCRdb re-derived calls from the multiplex PCR reads in MiXCR, one entry per CDR3 protein. The table lists 130,000 or so distinct CDR3 sequences, roughly 67% of them singletons. The sequenced material came from lung tumor tissue. The origin of the receptors is a man aged 25-45 years with non-small cell lung cancer.

This clonotype was recorded a few times. The genes are TRBV28 and TRBJ1-4; D gene ambiguous. V lost 8 bases, J lost 0 bases, and 10 bases lay in between. This CDR3 spans 14 amino acids. Per germline, CDR1 MDHEN and CDR2 SYDVKM. The CDR3 coding sequence is TGTGCCAGCTTTGACGGAGCAACTAATGAAAAACTGTTTTTT. This sequence encodes CASFDGATNEKLFF.

Concerning this clonotype: Possible read error: a much larger clone is one base away. This chain links TRBV29-1 with TRBJ2-3; TRBD2 matches at 7 bases. Germline trimming cut 8 bases from V and 0 bases from J; bases unmatched to any gene: 5. This CDR3 is built from 13 residues. From germline, CDR1 is SQVTM and CDR2 ANQGSEA. The DNA for the CDR3 is TGCAGCATTACTAGCGATAGCACAGATACGCAGTATTTT. This translates into CSITSDSTDTQYF.

Points on this clonotype: Compared with germline, one end of the junction differs, possibly owing to a read error. The chain uses TRBV6-2 or TRBV6-3 and TRBJ2-1, with D possibly being TRBD2 (6 bases). Per the germline V gene, CDR1 is MNHEY and CDR2 is SVGEGT. The CDR3 spans 14 residues. CDR3 nucleotide sequence: TGTGCCATCAGGATGGAGGGGACCTACAATGAGCAGTCCTTC. As protein: CAIRMEGTYNEQSF.

For this clonotype: A much larger clonotype is one base distant, so this may be a read error. The chain employs TRBV20-1 and TRBJ1-2; D uncertain. Looked up from germline, CDR1 is DFQATT and CDR2 is SNEGSKA (reference sequence). This CDR3 comprises 12 residues. CDR3: CSGGPRGYDYTF. CDR3 DNA: TGCAGTGGTGGCCCAAGAGGGTATGACTACACCTTC.

Turning to this clonotype: Being one base from a much bigger clone, this may be a read error. V usage is TRBV20-1 and J usage is TRBJ2-3; TRBD2 matches 7 bases. The germline V gene has CDR1 DFQATT and CDR2 SNEGSKA (reference sequence). This CDR3 region has 14 residues. CDR3 bases: TGCAATGCTAGCCCCTTAGCGGGTGGAGATACGCAGTATTTT. This translates into CNASPLAGGDTQYF.

The chain couples TRBV6-6 to TRBJ2-7, with D perhaps matching TRBD1 (5 bases). V lost 5 bases and J lost 4, with 15 bases in between. Germline lookup yields CDR1 MNHNY and CDR2 SVGAGI (reference sequence). The CDR3 covers 14 residues. In DNA, the CDR3 is TGTGCCAGCAGTCAGGCAGAGTCAGGGTACGAGCAGTACTTC. Translation: CASSQAESGYEQYF.

CDR3 in amino acids: CASSQVGVAKNIQYF. For the CDR3, the DNA is TGCGCCAGCAGCCAAGTGGGAGTAGCTAAAAACATTCAGTACTTC. This rearrangement joins TRBV4-1 to TRBJ2-4; tentatively, D is TRBD2 (5 bases). CDR1 and CDR2 (germline): MGHRA, YSYEKL. The CDR3 is made up of 15 amino acids. Trimming removed 1 base from V and 4 bases from J, with 11 bases in between.

Notes on this clonotype: With a much larger clone just one base away, this may be a read error. The chain couples TRBV24-1 to TRBJ2-5, with 9 nucleotides matching TRBD2. Per germline, CDR1 KGHDR and CDR2 SFDVKD. The trim removed 12 bases at V and 0 bases at J, leaving 7 bases unmatched. The CDR3 has 14 amino acids. The CDR3 protein is CAAGCGRDQETQYF. The CDR3 DNA reads TGTGCCGCCGGCTGCGGGAGGGACCAAGAGACCCAGTACTTC.

CDR3: CAISSEPDTQYF. The DNA for the CDR3 is TGTGCCATCAGTAGCGAACCAGATACGCAGTATTTT. The chain combines TRBV10-3 with TRBJ2-3; D gene uncertain. Germline V lookup: CDR1 ENHRY, CDR2 SYGVKD. The V gene lost 5 bases and the J gene lost 4 bases, with 7 bases spanning the gap. The CDR3 runs 12 residues.

This clonotype came up many times. V and J are TRBV4-1 and TRBJ2-7; 12 bases are shared with TRBD1. The CDR3 runs to 15 residues. Germline assignment: CDR1 MGHRA and CDR2 YSYEKL. V gave up 3 bases and J gave up 4 bases; unmatched junction bases: 4. CDR3 amino acids: CASSQGQGAGYEQYF. In DNA form, the CDR3 reads TGCGCCAGCAGCCAGGGACAGGGGGCAGGTTACGAGCAGTACTTC.